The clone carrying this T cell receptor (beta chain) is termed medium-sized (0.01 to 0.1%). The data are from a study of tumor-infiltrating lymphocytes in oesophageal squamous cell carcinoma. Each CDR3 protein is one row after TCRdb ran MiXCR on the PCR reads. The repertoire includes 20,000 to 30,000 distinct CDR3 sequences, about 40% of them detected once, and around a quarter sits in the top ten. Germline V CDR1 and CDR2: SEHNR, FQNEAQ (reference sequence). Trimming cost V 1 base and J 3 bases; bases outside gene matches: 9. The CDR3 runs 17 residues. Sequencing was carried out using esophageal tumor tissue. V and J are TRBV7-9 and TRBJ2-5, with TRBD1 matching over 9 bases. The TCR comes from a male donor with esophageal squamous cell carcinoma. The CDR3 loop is CASSLVGDRVWEETQYF. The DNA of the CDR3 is TGTGCCAGCAGCTTAGTGGGGGACAGGGTTTGGGAAGAGACCCAGTACTTC.